The 14 T cell receptor beta chains listed next were all sequenced from one sample in a study of breast tumors, draining lymph nodes, adjacent tissues. TCRdb redid the calling of the multiplex PCR reads with MiXCR, one entry per CDR3 protein. Of around 14,000 distinct CDR3 sequences listed, about 60% are singletons. Sequencing was carried out using tumor-adjacent breast tissue. The receptors were gathered from a female donor with breast cancer. Some clones in this sample may be carry-over from other donors' samples.

The chain links TRBV2 to TRBJ1-6; D unresolved. This CDR3 spans 14 amino acids. Germline assignment: CDR1 SNHLY and CDR2 FYNNEI. With 4 bases removed from V and 9 bases from J, the gap between germline ends came to 13 bases. The CDR3 reads CASSGGNVGSPLHF. CDR3 coding DNA: TGTGCCAGCAGTGGAGGGAACGTGGGTTCACCCCTCCACTTT.

The chain uses TRBV7-2 and TRBJ1-3; no clear D gene. Germline CDR1 and CDR2: SGHTA and FQGNSA. This CDR3 region has 18 residues. Trimming left V 5 bases short and J 2 bases short, with 22 bases between. DNA for the CDR3: TGTGCCAGCAGCAAAACTAGCGGGGATGGGTTGGCTGGAAACACCATATATTTT. Translation gives CASSKTSGDGLAGNTIYF.

The chain employs TRBV7-9 and TRBJ2-7; the match to TRBD2 covers 15 bases. With V trimmed by 4 bases and J by 0 bases, 4 bases remained unmatched. In germline, CDR1 is SEHNR, CDR2 FQNEAQ (reference sequence). This CDR3 spans 17 amino acids. The CDR3 sequence: CASSSWTSGGASYEQYF. The CDR3 DNA is TGTGCCAGCAGCTCCTGGACTAGCGGGGGGGCCTCCTACGAGCAGTACTTC.

This clonotype was picked up many times. V and J are TRBV5-1 and TRBJ2-3; D unresolved. Trimming stripped 2 bases from V and 0 bases from J, with 10 bases between. The CDR3 loop spans 15 amino acids. CDR1 is SGHRS, CDR2 YFSETQ, per germline. DNA for the CDR3: TGCGCCAGCAGCTTCGGTCTACCTAGCACAGATACGCAGTATTTT. As protein: CASSFGLPSTDTQYF.

The rearrangement links TRBV15 to TRBJ1-6; D perhaps matches TRBD1 (6 bases). With 0 bases removed from V and 9 bases from J, the gap between germline ends came to 6 bases. From germline, CDR1 is LNHNV and CDR2 YYDKDF (reference sequence). The CDR3 runs to 13 residues. CDR3 nucleotide sequence: TGTGCCACCAGCAGAGACAGGGGTTCACCCCTCCACTTT. This sequence encodes CATSRDRGSPLHF.

This chain uses TRBV2 with TRBJ2-1; 9 bases align to TRBD1. The junction had 1 base not matched to a gene; V was cut back by 6 bases and J by 4 bases. The CDR3 is 13 amino acids. The V gene's germline CDR1 is SNHLY and CDR2 FYNNEI. This CDR3 reads CASRDRGYNEQFF. In DNA, the CDR3 is TGTGCCAGCAGGGACAGGGGTTACAATGAGCAGTTCTTC. The whole variable domain, filled in from reference TRBV2 and TRBJ2-1, reads EPEVTQTPSHQVTQMGQEVILRCVPISNHLYFYWYRQILGQKVEFLVSFYNNEISEKSEIFDDQFSVERPDGSNFTLKIRSTKLEDSAMYFCASRDRGYNEQFFGPGTRLTVL.

This chain connects TRBV7-9 to TRBJ2-4; TRBD1 aligns across 7 bases. Germline CDR1 and CDR2: SEHNR and FQNEAQ (reference sequence). V shed 5 bases and J 3 bases; nucleotides not matched to a gene: 10. The CDR3 contains 16 residues. The CDR3 bases are TGTGCCAGCAGCCCCGGCGTCACAGGGGACAAAAACATTCAGTACTTC. Translating it yields CASSPGVTGDKNIQYF.

The chain is built from TRBV7-2 and TRBJ1-4, with D uncertain. The germline V and J ends were trimmed by 4 bases and 8 bases, with 11 bases remaining between them. The CDR3 sequence is 13 residues long. Germline loops: CDR1 SGHTA, CDR2 FQGNSA. DNA of the CDR3: TGTGCCAGCAGCTCAACCCTGCTCGAAAAACTGTTTTTT. Translating it yields CASSSTLLEKLFF.

The genes are TRBV10-3 and TRBJ2-6, with D perhaps given as TRBD1 or TRBD2 (5 bases each). V gave up 6 bases and J gave up 0 bases, with 12 bases separating them. The CDR3 is 16 residues long. The germline V gene has CDR1 ENHRY and CDR2 SYGVKD. The CDR3 protein is CAISPVGGSGANVLTF. CDR3 DNA: TGTGCCATCAGCCCCGTTGGGGGCTCTGGGGCCAACGTCCTGACTTTC.

This clonotype is termed medium-sized. The genes are TRBV2 and TRBJ2-7; D assignment may be TRBD1 or TRBD2 (5 bases each). The V and J ends lost 1 base and 6 bases respectively, with 13 bases between them. The length of the CDR3 is 14 residues. CDR1 is SNHLY and CDR2 is FYNNEI in the germline V gene. CDR3 residues: CASSEVRGRGEQYF. The CDR3 DNA sequence: TGTGCCAGCAGTGAAGTACGGGGCCGTGGCGAGCAGTACTTC.

V is TRBV4-2 and J is TRBJ1-2; D ambiguous. Trimming took 5 bases from V and 4 from J, leaving 14 bases between them. The V gene's germline CDR1 is LGHNA and CDR2 YNFKEQ. The CDR3 loop spans 14 amino acids. The CDR3 region has the DNA TGTGCCAGCAGCTTGGGCCTCAGCAGCTATGGCTACACCTTC. It is translated as CASSLGLSSYGYTF.

Relative to its sample, this clonotype is medium-sized. The chain employs TRBV5-5 and TRBJ1-5, with a tentative D call TRBD1 (6 bases). The V and J ends lost 5 bases and 0 bases respectively, with 12 bases between them. This CDR3 region has 15 residues. Looked up from germline, CDR1 is SGHKS and CDR2 is YYEKEE (reference sequence). The CDR3 reads CASSPDSYSNQPQHF. CDR3 sequence (DNA): TGTGCCAGCAGTCCGGACAGTTATAGCAATCAGCCCCAGCATTTT.

This chain uses TRBV7-9 with TRBJ2-1; no definite D call. Trimming shortened V by 1 base and J by 10 bases, and 5 bases separated the two germline ends. CDR1 and CDR2 (germline): SEHNR, FQNEAQ (reference sequence). The CDR3 has 11 amino acids. The CDR3 loop is CASSLEVEQFF. Here the CDR3 DNA reads TGTGCCAGCAGCTTAGAAGTCGAGCAGTTCTTC.

At least ten counts were recorded for this clonotype. The chain links TRBV5-6 to TRBJ1-1, with TRBD1 matching 7 bases. CDR1 SGHDT and CDR2 YYEEEE come from the germline V gene. The CDR3 spans 15 residues. Trimming cost V 0 bases and J 1 base; bases outside gene matches: 3. This CDR3 is CASSLDGTANTEAFF. CDR3 nucleotide sequence: TGTGCCAGCAGCTTGGACGGGACAGCGAACACTGAAGCTTTCTTT.